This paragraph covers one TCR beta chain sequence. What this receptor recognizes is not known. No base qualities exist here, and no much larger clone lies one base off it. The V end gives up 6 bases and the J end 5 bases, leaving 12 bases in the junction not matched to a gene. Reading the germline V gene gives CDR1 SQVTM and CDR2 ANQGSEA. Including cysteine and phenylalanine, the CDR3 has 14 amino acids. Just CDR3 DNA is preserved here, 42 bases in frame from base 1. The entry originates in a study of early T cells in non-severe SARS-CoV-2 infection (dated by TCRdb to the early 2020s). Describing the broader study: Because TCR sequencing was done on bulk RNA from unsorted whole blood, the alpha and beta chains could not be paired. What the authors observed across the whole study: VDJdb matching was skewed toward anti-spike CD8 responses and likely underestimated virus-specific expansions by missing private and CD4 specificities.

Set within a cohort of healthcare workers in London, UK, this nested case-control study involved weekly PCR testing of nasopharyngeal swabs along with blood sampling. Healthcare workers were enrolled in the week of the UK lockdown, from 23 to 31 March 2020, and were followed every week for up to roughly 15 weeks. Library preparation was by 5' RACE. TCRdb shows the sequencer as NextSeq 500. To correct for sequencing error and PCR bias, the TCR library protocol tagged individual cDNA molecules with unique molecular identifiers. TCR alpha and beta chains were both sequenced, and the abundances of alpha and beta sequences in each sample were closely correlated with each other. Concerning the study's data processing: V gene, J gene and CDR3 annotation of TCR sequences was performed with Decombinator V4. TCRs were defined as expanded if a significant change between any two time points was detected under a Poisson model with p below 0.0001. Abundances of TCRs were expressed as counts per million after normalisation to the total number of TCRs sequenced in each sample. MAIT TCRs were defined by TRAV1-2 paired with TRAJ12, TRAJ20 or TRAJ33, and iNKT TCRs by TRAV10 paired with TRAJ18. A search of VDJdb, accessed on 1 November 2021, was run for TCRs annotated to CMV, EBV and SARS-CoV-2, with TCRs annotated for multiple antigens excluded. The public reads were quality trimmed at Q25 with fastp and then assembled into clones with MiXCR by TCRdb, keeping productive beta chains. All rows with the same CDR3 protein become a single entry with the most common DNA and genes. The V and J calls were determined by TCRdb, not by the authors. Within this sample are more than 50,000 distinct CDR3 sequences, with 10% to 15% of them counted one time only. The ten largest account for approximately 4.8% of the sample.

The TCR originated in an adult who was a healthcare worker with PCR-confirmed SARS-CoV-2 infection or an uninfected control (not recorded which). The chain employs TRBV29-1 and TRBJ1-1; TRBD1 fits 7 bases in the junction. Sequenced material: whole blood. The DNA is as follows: TGCAGCGTGTACAGGGCCCAGGGGGGAACTGAAGCTTTCTTT. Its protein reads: CSVYRAQGGTEAFF.